This T cell receptor beta chain derives from a study of response to subunit inactivated influenza vaccine listed by TCRdb under 2018. For the study in its entirety: Deep quantitative profiling of the T cell receptor repertoire was used in the study to follow responses to a trivalent subunit inactivated influenza vaccine.

Points on this clonotype: It lacks a known antigen. Base qualities are missing; no much larger clone stands one base away.

Findings and caveats that apply to the study as a whole: The authors suggested that each seasonal influenza vaccination may recruit only a limited number of new T cells.

Libraries were constructed by RT-PCR. Sequencing relied on an Illumina HiSeq 2500. Starting from the raw public reads, TCRdb applied fastp trimming at Q25, assembled clones with MiXCR and retained in-frame beta chains. Rows are unified per CDR3 protein, each entry keeping the most common DNA and genes. This sample is represented by about 780,000 distinct CDR3 sequences; roughly 20% of them were singletons. The ten largest clones represent roughly a tenth of the sample. Trimming removed 3 bases from V and 6 bases from J, leaving 15 bases between the germline ends. The CDR3, from cysteine to phenylalanine, totals 14 residues. Here the CDR3 DNA is all that survives: 42 bases in frame from base 1. From the germline V gene, CDR1 is SGHDT and CDR2 is YYEEEE.

This chain is built from TRBV5-6 and TRBJ1-2; no D gene is confidently identified. The sequencing here drew on PBMCs from blood, taken 4 to 6 days after vaccination. The receptor's source is a man aged 50 or older who received an inactivated influenza vaccine. Donor details come from another sample of the same person, matched by shared clones. The sequenced DNA: TGTGCCAGCAGCTCCCGGACTGTCTCGAATGGCTACACCTTC. The translation is CASSSRTVSNGYTF.